Presented here are 29 T cell receptor beta chains from one specimen sequenced in a study of cytotoxic CD8 clonotypes in ibrutinib-treated CLL. Libraries were prepared by immunoSEQ multiplex PCR; TCRdb keeps only in-frame clonotypes and omits some of them. The sample includes about 57,000 clones, roughly 50% seen only once; the top ten take 20%. Sequences were derived from PBMCs, sampled after 24 months of ibrutinib treatment. These receptor sequences come from a human donor with chronic lymphocytic leukemia.

The chain joins TRBV29-1 to TRBJ2-3; 10 nucleotides agree with TRBD2. Germline loops: CDR1 SQVTM, CDR2 ANQGSEA. V was pared by 6 bases and J by 6 bases, with 12 bases of the junction left unmatched. The CDR3 runs 15 residues. Here the CDR3 DNA reads TGCAGCGTGGGGGGACTAGCGAGAGGGTCGGATACGCAGTATTTT. It specifies CSVGGLARGSDTQYF.

V is TRBV28 and J is TRBJ1-5; possibly TRBD1 for D (5 bases). V lost 3 bases to trimming and J lost 4 bases, with 13 bases between them. The CDR3 is made up of 15 amino acids. Germline V lookup: CDR1 MDHEN, CDR2 SYDVKM. CDR3 coding DNA: TGTGCCAGCAGTTTCCATCCCCAGGGTAATCAGCCCCAGCATTTT. Translated, it gives CASSFHPQGNQPQHF. Together with reference TRBV28 and TRBJ1-5, the CDR3 gives the full variable domain: DVKVTQSSRYLVKRTGEKVFLECVQDMDHENMFWYRQDPGLGLRLIYFSYDVKMKEKGDIPEGYSVSREKKERFSLILESASTNQTSMYLCASSFHPQGNQPQHFGDGTRLSIL.

This clone was counted only a few times. The gene calls are TRBV28 and TRBJ1-2; D is undetermined. CDR3 length: 12 residues. Germline CDR1 reads MDHEN; CDR2 reads SYDVKM. V was clipped by 9 bases and J by 4 bases, with 12 bases between them. The CDR3 bases are TGTGCCAGTCAGTTATTGGGCTATGGCTACACCTTC. Translated, it gives CASQLLGYGYTF.

This clone was detected only once. The chain couples TRBV5-8 to TRBJ1-2; 7 bases align to TRBD1. The CDR3 has 15 amino acids. V lost 0 bases, J lost 4 bases, and 6 bases stayed unmatched. Germline loops: CDR1 SGHTS, CDR2 YDEGEE. The CDR3 protein is CASSLVVGGTYGYTF. The CDR3 DNA reads as TGTGCCAGCAGCTTGGTTGTAGGGGGCACCTATGGCTACACCTTC.

J is TRBJ2-7 and V is TRBV6-1; 9 nucleotides agree with TRBD1. The CDR3 is 13 amino acids. CDR1 and CDR2 (germline): MNHNS, SASEGT. V shed 10 bases, J shed 3 bases, and the junction held 7 bases outside the gene matches. The CDR3 protein is CATRPGQGYEQYV. CDR3 DNA sequence: TGTGCCACCAGACCGGGACAGGGCTACGAGCAGTACGTC.

This clone was observed a few times. V and J are TRBV6-5 and TRBJ2-7; D perhaps matches TRBD2 (6 bases). Germline CDR1 MNHEY, CDR2 SVGAGI. This CDR3 has 13 residues. Trimming left V 8 bases short and J 0 bases short, with 11 bases between. The CDR3 here is CASWDGSSYEQYF. The CDR3 region has the DNA TGTGCCAGCTGGGACGGGAGCTCCTACGAGCAGTACTTC.

This clone was counted between two and nine times. This chain connects TRBV19 to TRBJ1-1; D is undetermined. CDR1 and CDR2 (germline): LNHDA, SQIVND (reference sequence). CDR3 length equals 15 residues. The V end lost 3 bases, the J end lost 0 bases, and 11 bases lay between the germline ends. The CDR3 DNA sequence: TGTGCCAGTAGTATGGTCGGGAATCTGAACACTGAAGCTTTCTTT. Translation: CASSMVGNLNTEAFF.

The chain combines TRBV7-9 with TRBJ2-5, with 7 nucleotides matching TRBD2. There are 14 residues in the CDR3. V was clipped by 5 bases and J by 2 bases; unmatched bases: 5. Germline V gives CDR1 SEHNR, CDR2 FQNEAQ (reference sequence). The CDR3 loop is CASSPTSDQETQYF. CDR3 nucleotide sequence: TGTGCCAGCAGCCCCACTAGCGATCAAGAGACCCAGTACTTC.

In this sample, this clone turned up a few times. The genes are TRBV5-8 and TRBJ2-3, with 7 bases identical to TRBD1. V trimming: 5 bases; J trimming: 6 bases; junction bases outside the gene matches: 6. CDR3 size: 13 residues. Germline CDR1 SGHTS, CDR2 YDEGEE. CDR3 nucleotides: TGTGCCAGCAGGTCCGACAGGGAGGATACGCAGTATTTT. It codes for CASRSDREDTQYF.

The CDR3 region has the DNA TGCGCCAGCAGCTTGGCCGGGCCCGGGACACCTGGAAACACCATATATTTT. Its protein is CASSLAGPGTPGNTIYF. This chain links TRBV5-1 with TRBJ1-3, with TRBD1 as a possible D gene (6 bases). Trimming took off 0 bases at V and 2 bases at J, with 15 bases between the two ends. Germline V lookup: CDR1 SGHRS, CDR2 YFSETQ. The CDR3 covers 17 residues.

This clone was observed a handful of times. The genes are TRBV14 and TRBJ2-7; TRBD2 matches at 8 bases. The ends lost 3 bases at V and 0 bases at J; junction bases unmatched: 7. CDR3 size: 16 residues. Germline V gene lookup returns CDR1 SGHDN and CDR2 FVKESK. CDR3 loop: CASSHGGAGASYEQYF. The CDR3 DNA reads TGTGCCAGCAGCCACGGGGGGGCAGGGGCCTCCTACGAGCAGTACTTC.

The chain employs TRBV30 and TRBJ2-5; 14 nucleotides line up with TRBD2. CDR3 length: 16 residues. CDR1 and CDR2 from the germline V gene are GTSNPN and SVGIG (reference sequence). V lost 3 bases and J lost 6; bases outside the gene matches: 9. This chain's CDR3 is CAWSARLAGGGKTQYF. Written as DNA, the CDR3 is TGTGCCTGGAGCGCAAGACTAGCGGGAGGGGGTAAGACCCAGTACTTC. The full variable domain, rest sourced from reference TRBV30 and TRBJ2-5, is SQTIHQWPATLVQPVGSPLSLECTVEGTSNPNLYWYRQAAGRGLQLLFYSVGIGQISSEVPQNLSASRPQDRQFILSSKKLLLSDSGFYLCAWSARLAGGGKTQYFGPGTRLLVL.

The chain uses TRBV29-1 and TRBJ2-7; D call uncertain. Germline V gene sequence: CDR1 SQVTM, CDR2 ANQGSEA. The CDR3 runs 12 residues. Trimming shortened V by 5 bases and J by 6 bases, and 14 bases separated the two germline ends. CDR3 nucleotide sequence: TGCAGCGTTCGCAGCCGCTCCCTCGAGCAGTACTTC. Protein product: CSVRSRSLEQYF.

The CDR3 sequence: CASSPAGGGNQPQHF. The CDR3 DNA is TGTGCCAGCAGCCCAGCAGGGGGCGGCAATCAGCCCCAGCATTTT. The rearrangement joins TRBV7-2 to TRBJ1-5; 8 bases agree with TRBD1. Germline CDR1 reads SGHTA; CDR2 reads FQGNSA. The J segment lost 2 bases and the V segment lost 5 bases, leaving 5 bases of the junction unmatched. This CDR3 is 15 amino acids long.

The J gene is TRBJ1-2, the V gene TRBV6-5; 7 nucleotides align to TRBD1. Looked up from germline, CDR1 is MNHEY and CDR2 is SVGAGI. The CDR3 is 13 amino acids. Unmatched junction bases numbered 1, after V lost 6 bases and J lost 0 bases. The CDR3 spells CASSQGANYGYTF. CDR3 in DNA: TGTGCCAGCAGCCAGGGGGCTAACTATGGCTACACCTTC.

The chain carries TRBV2 and TRBJ1-2, with 11 bases fitting TRBD1. V was clipped by 10 bases and J by 8 bases; unmatched bases: 15. Germline V lookup: CDR1 SNHLY, CDR2 FYNNEI. The CDR3 extends over 15 amino acids. The CDR3 loop is CAIRVTGTGGNGYTF. The CDR3 DNA reads TGTGCCATCAGGGTAACCGGGACAGGGGGTAACGGCTACACCTTC.

This clone was seen repeatedly, ten times or more. The genes are TRBV7-2 and TRBJ2-3, with D perhaps TRBD1 (6 bases). V was cut by 5 bases and J by 5 bases, with 17 bases left in between. The CDR3 totals 15 residues. Germline CDR1 and CDR2: SGHTA and FQGNSA. The CDR3 protein is CASSDGAGAGDTQYF. The CDR3 DNA sequence: TGTGCCAGCAGCGACGGGGCAGGGGCTGGAGATACGCAGTATTTT.

The V call is TRBV5-6, the J call TRBJ2-1; TRBD2 agrees at 13 bases. With V trimmed by 1 base and J by 2 bases, 6 bases remained unmatched. The CDR3 has 18 amino acids. The germline V gene encodes CDR1 SGHDT and CDR2 YYEEEE. CDR3 in amino acids: CASSLWTSGSGAYNEQFF. In nucleotides, the CDR3 is TGTGCCAGCAGCTTGTGGACTAGCGGGAGCGGGGCCTACAATGAGCAGTTCTTC.

The chain links TRBV6-1 to TRBJ2-7, with 8 bases that match TRBD1. The J segment lost 2 bases and the V segment lost 6 bases, leaving 6 bases of the junction unmatched. The CDR3 is made up of 14 amino acids. Germline V lookup: CDR1 MNHNS, CDR2 SASEGT. CDR3: CASRVGQGPYEQYF. As DNA, the CDR3 is TGTGCCAGCAGGGTAGGACAGGGACCCTACGAGCAGTACTTC.

The rearrangement links TRBV7-8 to TRBJ1-1; possibly TRBD1 for D (6 bases). Trimming stripped 3 bases from V and 11 bases from J, with 16 bases between. The germline V gene encodes CDR1 SGHVS and CDR2 FQNEAQ. This CDR3 contains 13 residues. CDR3 coding DNA: TGTGCCAGCAGCTTGACAGGTTCTAAGCAGGCTTTCTTT. It yields the protein CASSLTGSKQAFF.

The chain carries TRBV6-5 and TRBJ1-2, with a tentative D call TRBD1 (5 bases). CDR1 MNHEY and CDR2 SVGAGI come from the germline V gene. The CDR3 is 13 amino acids. Between the trimmed V and J ends, which lost 5 bases and 2 bases, there was a span of 9 bases. The CDR3 is CASSGSGNYGYTF. CDR3 DNA sequence: TGTGCCAGCAGTGGTTCAGGGAACTATGGCTACACCTTC.

The gene calls are TRBV4-1 and TRBJ2-3; no firm D call. CDR3 length equals 13 residues. Per germline, CDR1 MGHRA and CDR2 YSYEKL. Trimming stripped 3 bases from V and 2 bases from J, with 6 bases between. The CDR3 sequence: CASSHANTDTQYF. The CDR3 nucleotides read TGCGCCAGCAGCCACGCTAACACAGATACGCAGTATTTT.

The chain carries TRBV5-6 and TRBJ2-3; D may be TRBD2 (5 bases). CDR1 SGHDT and CDR2 YYEEEE come from the germline V gene. CDR3 size: 13 residues. Trimming left V 0 bases short and J 5 bases short, with 7 bases between. The CDR3 spells CASSLDGLDTQYF. CDR3 bases: TGTGCCAGCAGCTTGGACGGACTAGATACGCAGTATTTT.

V usage is TRBV6-6 and J usage is TRBJ2-3, with 9 bases matching TRBD2. The V and J ends lost 6 bases and 4 bases, in that order; junction bases with no gene match: 8. This CDR3 region has 15 residues. The germline CDR1 and CDR2 sequences are MNHNY and SVGAGI (reference sequence). The CDR3 DNA reads as TGTGCCAGCAGACAAAAGACTAGCGGAGCAGATACGCAGTATTTT. This encodes CASRQKTSGADTQYF.

The chain is built from TRBV11-2 and TRBJ2-7; D possibly corresponds to TRBD2 (7 bases). CDR3 length equals 16 residues. V shed 5 bases and J shed 1 base, with 18 bases lying between them. Germline V gives CDR1 SGHAT, CDR2 FQNNGV. The chain's CDR3 is CASSMGASGFSYEQYF. CDR3 coding DNA: TGTGCCAGCAGCATGGGGGCTAGCGGTTTTTCCTACGAGCAGTACTTC. Using reference TRBV11-2 and TRBJ2-7 for the parts outside the CDR3, the full variable domain is EAGVAQSPRYKIIEKRQSVAFWCNPISGHATLYWYQQILGQGPKLLIQFQNNGVVDDSQLPKDRFSAERLKGVDSTLKIQPAKLEDSAVYLCASSMGASGFSYEQYFGPGTRLTVT.

As DNA, the CDR3 is TGTGCCAGCTCACCACGACTAGCGGGAGGGGATGAGCAGTTCTTC. Translated, it gives CASSPRLAGGDEQFF. The chain recombines TRBV18 with TRBJ2-1, with TRBD2 matching over 14 bases. V lost 1 base to trimming and J lost 8 bases; unmatched junction nucleotides: 1. Per germline, CDR1 KGHSH and CDR2 LQKENI. The CDR3 has 15 residues.

The genes are TRBV9 and TRBJ2-2; the D is unclear. The germline V and J ends were trimmed by 0 bases and 6 bases, with 9 bases remaining between them. This CDR3 has 14 residues. Germline lookup yields CDR1 SGDLS and CDR2 YYNGEE. The CDR3 coding sequence is TGTGCCAGCAGCGTAGGGCCCCCGGCCGGGGAGCTGTTTTTT. This translates into CASSVGPPAGELFF.

The rearrangement links TRBV11-2 to TRBJ2-5, with 9 bases aligning to TRBD2. With 0 bases clipped from V and 5 bases from J, the junction kept 4 bases outside the gene matches. The CDR3 has 15 amino acids. CDR1 SGHAT and CDR2 FQNNGV come from the germline V gene. This CDR3 reads CASSLEAGGWETQYF. DNA of the CDR3: TGTGCCAGCAGCTTAGAAGCGGGAGGCTGGGAGACCCAGTACTTC.

The CDR3 reads CASSDRGKNQPQHF. The CDR3 bases are TGTGCCAGCTCAGACAGGGGAAAGAATCAGCCCCAGCATTTT. The V call is TRBV18, the J call TRBJ1-5; 8 bases line up with TRBD1. Per the germline V gene, CDR1 is KGHSH and CDR2 is LQKENI. The CDR3 runs to 14 residues. With 5 bases clipped from V and 4 bases from J, the junction kept 4 bases outside the gene matches.